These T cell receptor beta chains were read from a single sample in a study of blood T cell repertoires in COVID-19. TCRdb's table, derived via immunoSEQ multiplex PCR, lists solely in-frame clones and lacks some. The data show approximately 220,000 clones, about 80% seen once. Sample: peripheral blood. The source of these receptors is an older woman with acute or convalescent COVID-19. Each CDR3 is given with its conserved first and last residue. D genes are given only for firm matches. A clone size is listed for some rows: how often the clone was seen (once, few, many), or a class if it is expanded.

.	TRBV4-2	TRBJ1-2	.	CASSKQGGTTGYGYTF	TGTGCCAGCAGCAAACAGGGTGGGACCACAGGCTATGGCTACACCTTC
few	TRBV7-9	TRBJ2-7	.	CASTTGPEQYF	TGTGCCAGCACCACGGGTCCCGAGCAGTACTTC
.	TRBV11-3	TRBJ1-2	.	CASSGANYGYTF	TGTGCCAGCAGCGGAGCTAACTATGGCTACACCTTC
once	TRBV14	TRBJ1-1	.	CASSRGDLRFLNTEAFF	TGTGCCAGCAGCCGGGGGGACCTCCGTTTTCTGAACACTGAAGCTTTCTTT
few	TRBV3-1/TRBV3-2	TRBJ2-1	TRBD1	CASSQGTGLNNEQFF	TGTGCCAGCAGCCAAGGGACAGGGTTAAACAATGAGCAGTTCTTC
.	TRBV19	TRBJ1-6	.	CASRDLEYNSPLHF	TGTGCCAGTAGGGACTTGGAGTATAATTCACCCCTCCACTTT
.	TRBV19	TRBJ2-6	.	CASNNWGDGANVLTF	TGTGCCAGTAACAACTGGGGGGATGGGGCCAACGTCCTGACTTTC
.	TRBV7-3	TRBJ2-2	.	CASSLRGHYTGELFF	TGTGCCAGCAGCTTAAGAGGCCATTACACCGGGGAGCTGTTTTTT
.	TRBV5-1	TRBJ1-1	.	CASSLARVGNTEAFF	TGCGCCAGCAGCTTGGCTCGGGTTGGGAACACTGAAGCTTTCTTT
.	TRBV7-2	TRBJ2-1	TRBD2	CASSLRLAGNEQFF	TGTGCCAGCAGCTTAAGACTAGCGGGGAATGAGCAGTTCTTC
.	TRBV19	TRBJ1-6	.	CASSIGGQINSPLHF	TGTGCCAGTAGTATTGGCGGACAGATAAATTCACCCCTCCACTTT
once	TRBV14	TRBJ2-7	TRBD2	CASSQVGGAMRKYF	TGTGCCAGCAGCCAAGTCGGGGGGGCAATGAGAAAGTACTTC
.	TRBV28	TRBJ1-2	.	CASSPPSRSYGYTF	TGTGCCAGCAGTCCCCCCTCCCGGAGCTATGGCTACACCTTC
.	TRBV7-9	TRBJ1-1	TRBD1	CASRRDRDTEAFF	TGTGCCAGCAGACGAGACAGGGACACTGAAGCTTTCTTT
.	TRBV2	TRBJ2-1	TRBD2	CASSRLAGDGSNEQFF	TGTGCCAGCAGTAGACTAGCGGGGGACGGTAGTAATGAGCAGTTCTTC
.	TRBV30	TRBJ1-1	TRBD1	CAWSVKGQGFLNTEAFF	TGTGCCTGGAGTGTTAAGGGACAGGGCTTTTTGAACACTGAAGCTTTCTTT
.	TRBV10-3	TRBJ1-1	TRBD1	CAIHGQGATEAFF	TGTGCCATCCATGGGCAGGGGGCCACTGAAGCTTTCTTT
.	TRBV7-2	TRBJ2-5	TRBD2	CASSSRAGGPETQYF	TGTGCCAGCAGCTCCCGAGCGGGGGGCCCGGAGACCCAGTACTTC
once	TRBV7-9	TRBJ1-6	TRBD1	CASRSGQGGNSPLHF	TGTGCCAGCAGGTCGGGACAGGGTGGTAATTCACCCCTCCACTTT
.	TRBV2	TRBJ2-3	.	CASSRRTSTDTQYF	TGTGCCAGCTCCCGGCGGACTAGCACAGATACGCAGTATTTT
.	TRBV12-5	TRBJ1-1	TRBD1	CASGFVTRDREAFF	TGTGCTAGTGGTTTTGTCACCCGGGACAGGGAAGCTTTCTTT
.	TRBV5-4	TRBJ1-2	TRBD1	CASRNTGGAYGYTF	TGTGCCAGCAGGAATACAGGGGGCGCATATGGCTACACCTTC
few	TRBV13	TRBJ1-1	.	CASSLIQRGGNTEAFF	TGTGCCAGCAGCTTAATCCAAAGGGGGGGGAACACTGAAGCTTTCTTT
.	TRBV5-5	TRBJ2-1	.	CASSFEGASYNEQFF	TGTGCCAGCAGCTTTGAAGGGGCCTCCTACAATGAGCAGTTCTTC
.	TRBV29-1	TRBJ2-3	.	CSVVTGQSGTDTQYF	TGCAGCGTTGTAACAGGGCAAAGTGGCACAGATACGCAGTATTTT
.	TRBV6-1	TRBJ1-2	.	CASSEAGGYYGYTF	TGTGCCAGCAGTGAAGCTGGAGGGTACTATGGCTACACCTTC
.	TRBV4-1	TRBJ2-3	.	CASSQVGEANGDTQYF	TGCGCCAGCAGCCAAGTAGGGGAAGCTAATGGAGATACGCAGTATTTT
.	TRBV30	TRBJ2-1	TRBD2	CAWSALAGGLGDNEQFF	TGTGCCTGGAGTGCCCTAGCGGGGGGCCTGGGCGACAATGAGCAGTTCTTC
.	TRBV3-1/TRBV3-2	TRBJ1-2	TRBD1	CASSQRTGYGYTF	TGTGCCAGCAGCCAAAGGACAGGGTATGGCTACACCTTC
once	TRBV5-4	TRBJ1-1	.	CASSPPQGQGWTEAFF	TGTGCCAGCAGCCCACCCCAAGGGCAGGGGTGGACTGAAGCTTTCTTT
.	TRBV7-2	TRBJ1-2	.	CASSLLGRAGYTF	TGTGCCAGCAGCTTACTCGGCAGGGCGGGCTACACCTTC
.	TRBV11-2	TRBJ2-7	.	CASSLGPESYEQYF	TGTGCCAGCAGCTTAGGCCCAGAATCCTACGAGCAGTACTTC
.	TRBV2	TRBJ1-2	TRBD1	CASSEVGGQAGGYTF	TGTGCCAGCAGTGAAGTTGGAGGACAGGCGGGTGGCTACACCTTC
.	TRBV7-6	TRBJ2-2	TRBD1	CASSVAPGGETGELFF	TGTGCCAGCAGCGTAGCCCCAGGGGGCGAAACCGGGGAGCTGTTTTTT
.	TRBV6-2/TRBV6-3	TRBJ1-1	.	CASSYTELNTEAFF	TGTGCCAGCAGTTACACTGAACTGAACACTGAAGCTTTCTTT